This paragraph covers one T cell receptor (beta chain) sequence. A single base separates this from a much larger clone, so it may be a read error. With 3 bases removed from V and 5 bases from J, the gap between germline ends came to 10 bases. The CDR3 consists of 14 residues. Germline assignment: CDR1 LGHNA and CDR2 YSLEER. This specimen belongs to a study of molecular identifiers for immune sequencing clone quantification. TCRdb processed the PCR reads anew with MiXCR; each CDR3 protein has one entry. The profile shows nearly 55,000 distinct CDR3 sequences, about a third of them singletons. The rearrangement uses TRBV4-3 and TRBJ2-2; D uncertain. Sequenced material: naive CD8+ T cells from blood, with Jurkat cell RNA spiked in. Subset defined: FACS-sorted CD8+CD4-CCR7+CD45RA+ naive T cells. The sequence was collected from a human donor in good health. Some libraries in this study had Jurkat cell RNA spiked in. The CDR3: CASSHDSGTGELFF. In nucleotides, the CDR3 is TGCGCCAGCAGCCATGATTCTGGAACCGGGGAGCTGTTTTTT.